What follows is one T cell receptor beta chain and its context. Its specificity is not known. The CDR3 has 16 residues. Trimming took off 4 bases at V and 1 base at J, with 16 bases between the two ends. Germline V CDR1 and CDR2: KGHSH, LQKENI. Constant-segment primers and 5'RACE yielded cDNA libraries for TCR alpha and TCR beta, each carrying sample barcodes and UMIs. TCRdb fed the 5' RACE reads into MiXCR, producing one record per CDR3 protein. The sample has around 420,000 distinct CDR3 sequences, approximately 24% seen once. This sample is drawn from a study of T-cell memory formation after mild COVID-19. Looking at the study overall: TCR clusters were mostly confined to one donor each.

Regarding the study as a whole: Pre-infection memory showed some responding clones, and this suggested that cross-reactive memory joined.

Sample: PBMCs or a T cell subset sorted from them (not recorded which). V and J are TRBV18 and TRBJ1-1, with a weak D call TRBD1 (5 bases). The sequence came from an adult woman who had mild COVID-19 (a few samples of this study predate the infection). Cell type and time point are not known. The CDR3 region is CASSRYNGGPNTEAFF. CDR3 in DNA: TGTGCCAGCTCACGATACAACGGGGGACCGAACACTGAAGCTTTCTTT.